The next 18 T cell receptor beta chains were all read from a single sample in a study of T cell changes during pregnancy in multiple sclerosis. TCRdb keeps only in-frame clones here, not all; method: immunoSEQ multiplex PCR. This sample has around 27,000 clones, with over 85% found just once. The sample in question was CD4+ T cells from peripheral blood mononuclear cells, obtained in the first trimester of pregnancy. The receptors stem from a female donor with multiple sclerosis, enrolled in a pregnancy study.

This clone was picked up one time. V usage is TRBV18 and J usage is TRBJ1-1; D ambiguous. This CDR3 comprises 15 residues. Germline CDR1 is KGHSH and CDR2 is LQKENI. The V gene lost 3 bases and the J gene lost 0 bases, with 11 bases spanning the gap. The CDR3 is CASSPAQLLNTEAFF. CDR3 bases: TGTGCCAGCTCACCCGCACAGCTGTTGAACACTGAAGCTTTCTTT.

The chain recombines TRBV2 with TRBJ1-1, with D possibly matching TRBD1 (5 bases). Germline V lookup: CDR1 SNHLY, CDR2 FYNNEI. V was trimmed by 6 bases and J by 4 bases, leaving 12 bases between them. The CDR3 extends over 13 amino acids. The CDR3 bases are TGTGCCAGCAGGGGGGGGAGGGGCACTGAAGCTTTCTTT. Its translation: CASRGGRGTEAFF.

V and J are TRBV7-2 and TRBJ2-5; tentatively, D is TRBD1 (6 bases). V lost 5 bases, J lost 2 bases, and 12 bases lay in between. This CDR3 is built from 14 residues. Germline V CDR1 and CDR2: SGHTA, FQGNSA. The DNA for the CDR3 is TGTGCCAGCAGCGAGTACAGGGTACAAGAGACCCAGTACTTC. Protein sequence: CASSEYRVQETQYF.

The V and J genes are TRBV7-2 and TRBJ1-1; TRBD1 is a possible D gene (5 bases). The CDR3 consists of 15 residues. V lost 2 bases and J 1 base, leaving 11 bases between the germline ends. CDR1 is SGHTA, CDR2 FQGNSA, per germline. The CDR3 region has the DNA TGTGCCAGCAGCTTACGCGGGGCGGGGAACACTGAAGCTTTCTTT. It is translated as CASSLRGAGNTEAFF.

The chain couples TRBV7-2 to TRBJ2-4, with TRBD2 matching over 14 bases. V lost 5 bases and J lost 9; bases outside the gene matches: 9. The CDR3 extends over 16 amino acids. The germline gives CDR1 SGHTA, CDR2 FQGNSA. CDR3 DNA sequence: TGTGCCAGCAGCCCCCGGGGGACTAGCGGGGGAGGCATTCAGTACTTC. It encodes CASSPRGTSGGGIQYF.

The sample holds one count of this clone. V usage is TRBV4-2 and J usage is TRBJ1-2; 7 nucleotides line up with TRBD1. The ends lost 5 bases at V and 7 bases at J; junction bases unmatched: 13. The CDR3 length is 15 residues. Per the germline V gene, CDR1 is LGHNA and CDR2 is YNFKEQ. This chain's CDR3 is CASSFRQGVRGGYTF. DNA of the CDR3: TGTGCCAGCAGCTTTAGACAGGGCGTTAGAGGTGGCTACACCTTC.

The V and J genes are TRBV5-1 and TRBJ2-7; TRBD2 matches 9 bases. The germline V gene encodes CDR1 SGHRS and CDR2 YFSETQ. The CDR3 is made up of 16 amino acids. After removal of 4 bases from V and 3 bases from J, the junction contained 11 bases not matched to a gene. This chain's CDR3 is CASSTKLAGAHYEQYF. For the CDR3, the DNA is TGCGCCAGCAGCACGAAGTTAGCGGGGGCCCACTACGAGCAGTACTTC.

V and J are TRBV6-6 and TRBJ1-2; D is uncertain. V was shortened by 6 bases and J by 6 bases, with 11 bases between the two germline ends. Germline V gene data show CDR1 as MNHNY and CDR2 as SVGAGI (reference sequence). This CDR3 is 12 amino acids long. The DNA of the CDR3 is TGTGCCAGCAGCCCCTTCTCGGATGGCTACACCTTC. Translating it yields CASSPFSDGYTF.

This rearrangement joins TRBV28 to TRBJ2-7; TRBD1 matches 8 bases. Trimming cost V 4 bases and J 4 bases; bases outside gene matches: 15. The germline V gene has CDR1 MDHEN and CDR2 SYDVKM. This CDR3 region has 17 residues. The CDR3, as DNA: TGTGCCAGCAGTTCCCCCCGGACAGGGTGGACCCCTTACGAGCAGTACTTC. It yields the protein CASSSPRTGWTPYEQYF.

The genes are TRBV10-3 and TRBJ2-5; D unclear. V was shortened by 0 bases and J by 3 bases, with 8 bases between the two germline ends. Per the germline V gene, CDR1 is ENHRY and CDR2 is SYGVKD. This CDR3 spans 14 amino acids. CDR3 amino acids: CAISESYSEETQYF. The DNA of the CDR3 is TGTGCCATCAGTGAGTCTTACAGTGAAGAGACCCAGTACTTC.

CDR3 protein: CASSPNTAITDTQYF. The CDR3 DNA reads as TGTGCCAGCAGCCCGAATACTGCGATCACAGATACGCAGTATTTT. The rearrangement links TRBV7-6 to TRBJ2-3, with D unresolved. The CDR3 runs 15 residues. The V end was cut by 5 bases, the J end by 2 bases, with 14 bases between. CDR1 SGHVS and CDR2 FNYEAQ come from the germline V gene.

The genes are TRBV5-8 and TRBJ2-5; D is possibly TRBD2 (6 bases). The CDR3 has 13 residues. Trimming took off 7 bases at V and 1 base at J, with 11 bases between the two ends. Germline CDR1 reads SGHTS; CDR2 reads YDEGEE. CDR3 residues: CASWAGIQETQYF. For the CDR3, the DNA is TGTGCCAGCTGGGCGGGGATCCAAGAGACCCAGTACTTC.

The chain couples TRBV5-4 to TRBJ1-2, with 8 bases matching TRBD1. This CDR3 has 18 residues. Per germline, CDR1 SGHNT and CDR2 YYREEE (reference sequence). Trimming cost V 4 bases and J 0 bases; bases outside gene matches: 14. CDR3 bases: TGTGCCAGCAGCCCTGGGGGGACAGGAATAAACGCTAACTATGGCTACACCTTC. This encodes CASSPGGTGINANYGYTF.

This clone appeared once. This rearrangement joins TRBV9 to TRBJ2-3; TRBD2 aligns across 11 bases. The V segment lost 3 bases and the J segment 2 bases; nucleotides outside the gene matches: 2. CDR3 size: 15 residues. CDR1 SGDLS and CDR2 YYNGEE come from the germline V gene. CDR3: CASSGGLAVTDTQYF. The DNA for the CDR3 is TGTGCCAGCAGCGGGGGACTAGCGGTCACAGATACGCAGTATTTT. The full variable domain, in which reference TRBV9 and TRBJ2-3 provide the parts outside the CDR3, is DSGVTQTPKHLITATGQRVTLRCSPRSGDLSVYWYQQSLDQGLQFLIQYYNGEERAKGNILERFSAQQFPDLHSELNLSSLELGDSALYFCASSGGLAVTDTQYFGPGTRLTVL.

This rearrangement joins TRBV19 to TRBJ2-5, with TRBD2 matching over 9 bases. The CDR3 totals 14 residues. CDR1 LNHDA and CDR2 SQIVND come from the germline V gene (reference sequence). J gave up 7 bases and V 7 bases, and 10 bases lay outside the gene matches. The CDR3 bases are TGTGCCAGTAAACAAGCGGGGGGATTTGGGACCCAGTACTTC. Protein product: CASKQAGGFGTQYF.

This clone was seen more than once but under ten times. V and J are TRBV28 and TRBJ2-5, with TRBD2 matching 7 bases. This CDR3 spans 15 amino acids. Germline V gives CDR1 MDHEN, CDR2 SYDVKM. The V and J ends lost 3 bases and 3 bases, in that order; junction bases with no gene match: 7. The CDR3 sequence: CASSFPGGGEETQYF. The DNA of the CDR3 is TGTGCCAGCAGTTTTCCGGGGGGTGGCGAAGAGACCCAGTACTTC.

V and J are TRBV19 and TRBJ2-7, with 9 bases fitting TRBD1. With V trimmed by 3 bases and J by 5 bases, 5 bases remained unmatched. CDR1 and CDR2 (germline): LNHDA, SQIVND (reference sequence). This CDR3 comprises 14 residues. CDR3 loop: CASSIWDRAHEQYF. CDR3 in DNA: TGTGCCAGTAGTATCTGGGACAGGGCCCACGAGCAGTACTTC.

The chain has TRBV7-3 and TRBJ2-3; 7 bases align to TRBD2. Germline-derived CDR1 and CDR2 are SGHTA and FQGTGA. The CDR3 sequence is 16 residues long. With V trimmed by 1 base and J by 0 bases, 4 bases remained unmatched. The CDR3 DNA reads as TGTGCCAGCAGCTTAATTGGGGGGGGAAGCACAGATACGCAGTATTTT. This translates into CASSLIGGGSTDTQYF.